These 30 T cell receptor beta chains share one sample of origin, sequenced in a study of T cell repertoires in cytomegalovirus infection. No cognate antigen is known for these TCRs. TCRdb called the reads again in MiXCR, with one record for every CDR3 protein. Of about 71,000 distinct CDR3 sequences detected, 20% to 25% appear once; the ten largest clones hold 55% to 75%. The sequences come from CD8+ T cells from cultured PBMCs, collected from culture after CMV antigen stimulation. These TCRs come from a human donor in good health (CMV status not recorded). Some clones in this sample may be carry-over from other donors' samples.

In its sample, this clonotype was seen a few times. This chain joins TRBV7-2 and TRBJ2-7; unclear D gene. Trimming removed 5 bases at V and 4 bases at J, with 15 bases between. The germline gives CDR1 SGHTA, CDR2 FQGNSA. This CDR3 spans 14 amino acids. CDR3 DNA: TGTGCCAGCAGCCAGGCCCCAGACATTTACGAGCAGTACTTC. The encoded protein is CASSQAPDIYEQYF.

The genes are TRBV7-4 and TRBJ1-5, with 7 bases lining up with TRBD1. Germline loops: CDR1 SGHVT, CDR2 SQSDAQ. The CDR3 runs to 14 residues. J was trimmed by 5 bases and V by 6 bases; bases with no gene match: 7. CDR3 nucleotides: TGTGCCAGCAGTCGGGACAGTGGTTATCAGCCCCAGCATTTT. As protein: CASSRDSGYQPQHF.

A few counts support this clonotype. The rearrangement joins TRBV7-6 to TRBJ1-2; 12 bases map to TRBD1. V was pared by 5 bases and J by 1 base, with 8 bases of the junction left unmatched. This CDR3 contains 17 residues. Germline V lookup: CDR1 SGHVS, CDR2 FNYEAQ. The CDR3 bases are TGTGCCAGCAGCCCAGCGGGACAGGGGGCGAATAACTATGGCTACACCTTC. Protein: CASSPAGQGANNYGYTF.

This clonotype turned up a few times. The chain carries TRBV7-9 and TRBJ1-1, with 8 bases lining up with TRBD1. The V segment lost 6 bases and the J segment 1 base; nucleotides outside the gene matches: 4. The CDR3 spans 14 residues. In germline, CDR1 is SEHNR, CDR2 FQNEAQ (reference sequence). The DNA for the CDR3 is TGTGCCAGCAGAGTAACAGGGGGGAACACTGAAGCTTTCTTT. Residues: CASRVTGGNTEAFF.

The V gene is TRBV4-1, the J gene TRBJ2-7, with D perhaps being TRBD1 or TRBD2 (7 bases each). The germline CDR1 and CDR2 sequences are MGHRA and YSYEKL. The V gene lost 0 bases and the J gene lost 3 bases, with 12 bases spanning the gap. The CDR3 is 15 residues long. The CDR3 DNA sequence: TGCGCCAGCAGCCAAGAAACAGGGGACTACTACGAGCAGTACTTC. Encoded protein: CASSQETGDYYEQYF.

The chain's CDR3 is CASSLAGSNTDTQYF. The CDR3 nucleotides read TGTGCCAGCAGTTTAGCAGGGAGCAACACAGATACGCAGTATTTT. The chain combines TRBV12-3 or TRBV12-4 with TRBJ2-3; D might be TRBD2 (5 bases). CDR3 size: 15 residues. Trimming removed 0 bases at V and 2 bases at J, with 9 bases between.

This clonotype showed up just once. V gene TRBV7-9 combines with J gene TRBJ2-3; a possible D gene is TRBD1 (5 bases). V was pared by 5 bases and J by 5 bases, with 8 bases between. The CDR3 consists of 12 residues. Germline V gene lookup returns CDR1 SEHNR and CDR2 FQNEAQ (reference sequence). CDR3 in DNA: TGTGCCAGCAGCCTGCAGGGAGATACGCAGTATTTT. This encodes CASSLQGDTQYF. Looking up the rest from reference TRBV7-9 and TRBJ2-3 gives the full variable domain: DTGVSQNPRHKITKRGQNVTFRCDPISEHNRLYWYRQTLGQGPEFLTYFQNEAQLEKSRLLSDRFSAERPKGSFSTLEIQRTEQGDSAMYLCASSLQGDTQYFGPGTRLTVL.

The chain recombines TRBV4-3 with TRBJ1-1; no clear D gene. The germline V gene has CDR1 LGHNA and CDR2 YSLEER. With 0 bases removed from V and 0 bases from J, the gap between germline ends came to 2 bases. The CDR3 runs to 13 residues. The chain's CDR3 is CASSQDMNTEAFF. CDR3 nucleotide sequence: TGCGCCAGCAGCCAAGACATGAACACTGAAGCTTTCTTT.

The chain couples TRBV7-9 to TRBJ1-2; 7 bases agree with TRBD1. Germline CDR1 is SEHNR and CDR2 is FQNEAQ (reference sequence). V dropped 5 bases and J dropped 8; count of bases not matched to a gene: 8. There are 13 residues in the CDR3. CDR3 sequence: CASSLGQNGGYTF. The CDR3 DNA sequence: TGTGCCAGCAGCCTGGGACAGAACGGGGGCTACACCTTC.

This clonotype has a handful of counts. The chain uses TRBV20-1 and TRBJ1-6, with D unresolved. Trimming stripped 3 bases from V and 0 bases from J, with 6 bases between. This CDR3 has 14 amino acids. Germline V gene data show CDR1 as DFQATT and CDR2 as SNEGSKA (reference sequence). The CDR3 coding sequence is TGCAGTGCTAGCGAGAACTCCTATAATTCACCCCTCCACTTT. Protein sequence: CSASENSYNSPLHF.

The sample holds a few counts of this clonotype. The J gene is TRBJ2-7, the V gene TRBV12-3 or TRBV12-4, with 9 bases matching TRBD1. CDR3 length: 17 residues. V was clipped by 5 bases and J by 0 bases; unmatched bases: 11. Written as DNA, the CDR3 is TGTGCCAGCAGTACTCCCCGACCGGGACAGGGCTCCTACGAGCAGTACTTC. Residues: CASSTPRPGQGSYEQYF.

This clonotype was seen a handful of times. V gene TRBV7-2 combines with J gene TRBJ2-7; D gene ambiguous. Per the germline V gene, CDR1 is SGHTA and CDR2 is FQGNSA. V gave up 3 bases and J gave up 2 bases, with 2 bases separating them. The CDR3 totals 11 residues. The CDR3 DNA follows: TGTGCCAGCAGCTTGACCTACGAGCAGTACTTC. This encodes CASSLTYEQYF.

The gene calls are TRBV6-6 and TRBJ1-5, with D perhaps TRBD1 (6 bases). Germline CDR1 is MNHNY and CDR2 is SVGAGI (reference sequence). V lost 5 bases and J 7 bases, leaving 12 bases between the germline ends. This CDR3 has 13 residues. CDR3 coding DNA: TGTGCCAGCAGTCAGGGGACGTGGCAGCCCCAGCATTTT. This sequence encodes CASSQGTWQPQHF.

The chain is built from TRBV11-2 and TRBJ2-3; D is possibly TRBD1 (7 bases). Between the trimmed V and J ends, which lost 0 bases and 2 bases, there was a span of 12 bases. The CDR3 consists of 16 residues. CDR1 SGHAT and CDR2 FQNNGV come from the germline V gene. Here the CDR3 reads CASSLEAGGLTDTQYF. The DNA of the CDR3 is TGTGCCAGCAGCTTAGAGGCAGGGGGGCTCACAGATACGCAGTATTTT.

As regards this clonotype: At one end the junction does not follow the germline gene, possibly because of a read error. The chain joins TRBV7-2 to TRBJ2-1; 11 bases are shared with TRBD2. The CDR3 runs 16 residues. CDR1 is SGHTA and CDR2 is FQGNSA in the germline V gene. The CDR3 loop reads CANSSLAGVSYNEQFF. The CDR3, as DNA: TGTGCCAACAGCTCACTAGCGGGGGTCTCCTACAATGAGCAGTTCTTC.

Only a few counts were recorded for this clonotype. V is TRBV4-1 and J is TRBJ2-2; D gene ambiguous. The CDR3 has 14 residues. V dropped 3 bases and J dropped 6 bases, with 11 bases sitting between them. Germline V CDR1 and CDR2: MGHRA, YSYEKL. The CDR3 sequence is CASSHRPPAGELFF. CDR3 DNA: TGCGCCAGCAGCCACCGACCCCCGGCCGGGGAGCTGTTTTTT.

The chain employs TRBV7-8 and TRBJ1-2; 7 positions match TRBD1. Germline trimming cut 5 bases from V and 3 bases from J; bases unmatched to any gene: 9. This CDR3 region has 15 residues. CDR1 is SGHVS, CDR2 FQNEAQ, per germline. This CDR3 reads CASSPLTGSDYGYTF. The CDR3 DNA reads TGTGCCAGCAGCCCTTTGACAGGGTCAGACTATGGCTACACCTTC.

The chain is built from TRBV10-2 and TRBJ1-2, with 11 bases lining up with TRBD1. The CDR3 sequence is 15 residues long. Trimming at V came to 6 bases and at J to 3 bases, leaving 6 bases not matched to a gene. Germline CDR1 is WSHSY and CDR2 is SAAADI. CDR3 coding DNA: TGCGCCAGCAGGGGCCGGACAGGGGGCGACTATGGCTACACCTTC. Encoded protein: CASRGRTGGDYGYTF.

This clonotype has just a few counts. The chain is built from TRBV14 and TRBJ1-6, with D unclear. Germline values: CDR1 SGHDN, CDR2 FVKESK. V lost 6 bases and J lost 0, with 12 bases in between. CDR3 length equals 16 residues. CDR3 protein: CASSSGLSSYNSPLHF. The CDR3 DNA is TGTGCCAGCAGTTCCGGTTTAAGCTCCTATAATTCACCCCTCCACTTT.

This clonotype was counted a few times. The chain carries TRBV7-3 and TRBJ1-2; no clear D. CDR1 and CDR2 (germline): SGHTA, FQGTGA. The V end lost 3 bases, the J end lost 3 bases, and 8 bases lay between the germline ends. The CDR3 spans 13 residues. CDR3 bases: TGTGCCAGCAGCTTCGGTGCCGACTATGGCTACACCTTC. It encodes CASSFGADYGYTF.

This sequence joins TRBV11-2 and TRBJ1-3, with 9 bases matching TRBD1. Germline loops: CDR1 SGHAT, CDR2 FQNNGV. This CDR3 is built from 14 residues. Trimming removed 3 bases from V and 8 bases from J; junction bases left unmatched: 5. CDR3 protein: CASSLGQGSDTIYF. For the CDR3, the DNA is TGTGCCAGCAGCTTGGGACAGGGTAGCGACACCATATATTTT.

V gene TRBV6-2 or TRBV6-3 combines with J gene TRBJ1-1; D gene unclear. Germline V gene sequence: CDR1 MNHEY, CDR2 SVGEGT. Deletions cut 2 bases from V and 7 bases from J, with 11 bases between. CDR3 length: 13 residues. In nucleotides, the CDR3 is TGTGCCAGCAGTTACACGAGTCACTGTGAAGCTTTCTTT. This gives the protein CASSYTSHCEAFF.

V and J are TRBV10-2 and TRBJ2-4; the match to TRBD1 covers 7 bases. V lost 6 bases and J lost 8; bases outside the gene matches: 7. The CDR3 loop spans 13 amino acids. Germline V lookup: CDR1 WSHSY, CDR2 SAAADI. CDR3 amino acids: CASSEGAGDIQYF. For the CDR3, the DNA is TGCGCCAGCAGCGAGGGGGCGGGCGACATTCAGTACTTC.

The rearrangement links TRBV15 to TRBJ2-5, with 7 bases matching TRBD2. This CDR3 region has 16 residues. J was trimmed by 2 bases and V by 3 bases; bases with no gene match: 9. Germline V gene sequence: CDR1 LNHNV, CDR2 YYDKDF (reference sequence). In DNA, the CDR3 is TGTGCCACCAGCAGCTCACTAGCGCCTTCACAAGAGACCCAGTACTTC. Its translation is CATSSSLAPSQETQYF.

This clonotype was observed a few times. The genes are TRBV4-3 and TRBJ2-7; TRBD1 aligns across 12 bases. The CDR3 covers 16 residues. V dropped 2 bases and J dropped 6; count of bases not matched to a gene: 8. Germline-derived CDR1 and CDR2 are LGHNA and YSLEER. CDR3 DNA sequence: TGCGCCAGCAGCCAAAGCCCCGGGACAGGGGGCAGCGAGCAGTACTTC. This codes for CASSQSPGTGGSEQYF.

The chain uses TRBV6-2 or TRBV6-3 and TRBJ2-1, with D maybe TRBD2 (6 bases). The CDR3 contains 14 residues. V dropped 5 bases and J dropped 2 bases, with 10 bases sitting between them. Germline CDR1 reads MNHEY; CDR2 reads SVGEGT. CDR3 in amino acids: CASSDPGAYNEQFF. CDR3 nucleotides: TGTGCCAGCAGTGACCCGGGGGCCTACAATGAGCAGTTCTTC.

V is TRBV27 and J is TRBJ1-2, with D hard to call. V lost 8 bases to trimming and J lost 1 base, with 11 bases between them. CDR1 and CDR2 from the germline V gene are MNHEY and SMNVEV (reference sequence). The length of the CDR3 is 13 residues. CDR3 amino acids: CASAGADNYGYTF. CDR3 nucleotide sequence: TGTGCCAGCGCTGGCGCAGATAACTATGGCTACACCTTC.

This clonotype came up a few times. The chain is built from TRBV4-3 and TRBJ1-5, with a possible D match to TRBD1 (5 bases). V was shortened by 0 bases and J by 3 bases, with 9 bases between the two germline ends. Germline CDR1 and CDR2: LGHNA and YSLEER. This CDR3 is 15 amino acids long. CDR3 loop: CASSQDGGVNQPQHF. DNA of the CDR3: TGCGCCAGCAGCCAAGACGGGGGGGTCAATCAGCCCCAGCATTTT.

This clonotype turned up a few times. The chain recombines TRBV2 with TRBJ2-6; D unclear. Germline values: CDR1 SNHLY, CDR2 FYNNEI. V was clipped by 6 bases and J by 0 bases, with 6 bases between them. CDR3 size: 14 residues. This CDR3 reads CASRQSSGANVLTF. The CDR3 DNA sequence: TGTGCCAGCAGACAGAGCTCTGGGGCCAACGTCCTGACTTTC. The entire variable domain, with the rest obtained from reference TRBV2 and TRBJ2-6, is as follows: EPEVTQTPSHQVTQMGQEVILRCVPISNHLYFYWYRQILGQKVEFLVSFYNNEISEKSEIFDDQFSVERPDGSNFTLKIRSTKLEDSAMYFCASRQSSGANVLTFGAGSRLTVL.

This chain connects TRBV7-6 to TRBJ1-4, with 8 bases lining up with TRBD1. Trimming took 5 bases from V and 8 from J; bases not matched to a gene: 10. This CDR3 comprises 15 residues. Per the germline V gene, CDR1 is SGHVS and CDR2 is FNYEAQ. DNA for the CDR3: TGTGCCAGCAGCCTCAGACAGGGGACAGAAGAAAAACTGTTTTTT. Translation gives CASSLRQGTEEKLFF.